Many counts were recorded for the clone carrying this T cell receptor (beta chain). As yet, its antigen is unknown. Germline V gives CDR1 MNHNS, CDR2 SASEGT. V lost 0 bases and J lost 3, with 9 bases in between. CDR3 length: 16 amino acids. This sample is drawn from a study of regulatory T cells in long-lasting Graves disease. Turning to the study itself: Graves' patients, newly diagnosed, had taken antithyroid drugs under 3 months.

Study-level points and caveats: TCR diversity was lower in persistent Graves' patients than in newly diagnosed ones.

Construction of the TCR beta libraries employed iRepertoire HTBI primers in conjunction with Arm-PCR of CDR3 regions. A single record per CDR3 protein comes from TCRdb applying MiXCR to the multiplex PCR reads. The table lists 550,000 to 600,000 distinct CDR3 sequences, around 15% of them singletons. Time point defined: newly diagnosed GD, antithyroid drugs for less than 3 months. RNA isolated from PBMCs was used to make the TCR library. The same data also contributed to another study, on T cells in Graves' hyperthyroidism and ophthalmopathy.

The rearrangement joins TRBV6-1 to TRBJ1-6; D is unclear. This sequence originates from a man younger than 35 with Graves disease. The material was peripheral blood mononuclear cells (PBMCs), obtained at new diagnosis, from a patient treated with antithyroid drugs. The CDR3 DNA follows: TGTGCCAGCAGTGAAGCCTCTTCAGACTATAATTCACCCCTCCACTTT. This sequence encodes CASSEASSDYNSPLHF.